This passage covers 25 T cell receptor beta chains from one sample sequenced in a study of beta chain features in type 1 diabetes. Every bit of the isolated RNA underwent reverse transcription, so sequencing read expressed TCRB transcripts. The protocol was immunoSEQ multiplex PCR, while the TCRdb copy is restricted to in-frame clones and leaves out a portion. The profile shows 850,000 to 900,000 clones, under 20% of them singletons. The sample taken for sequencing was naive CD4+ T cells from blood. The receptor source for this set is a woman under 30 in good health.

This clone was seen only a few times. The J gene is TRBJ2-1, the V gene TRBV7-2; TRBD2 aligns across 12 bases. CDR3 length equals 15 residues. Germline V lookup: CDR1 SGHTA, CDR2 FQGNSA. Unmatched junction bases numbered 8, after V lost 5 bases and J lost 9 bases. The CDR3 protein is CASSKRTSGIIEQFF. DNA for the CDR3: TGTGCCAGCAGCAAAAGGACTAGCGGGATTATTGAGCAGTTCTTC.

The rearrangement joins TRBV28 to TRBJ2-3; 12 bases line up with TRBD2. The V gene end was trimmed by 3 bases and the J gene end by 5 bases; junction bases not matched to a gene: 3. The CDR3 runs 15 residues. Germline assignment: CDR1 MDHEN and CDR2 SYDVKM. In nucleotides, the CDR3 is TGTGCCAGCAGTTTCCTAGCGGGAGGGAAAGATACGCAGTATTTT. This sequence encodes CASSFLAGGKDTQYF. Full variable domain (missing parts from reference TRBV28 and TRBJ2-3): DVKVTQSSRYLVKRTGEKVFLECVQDMDHENMFWYRQDPGLGLRLIYFSYDVKMKEKGDIPEGYSVSREKKERFSLILESASTNQTSMYLCASSFLAGGKDTQYFGPGTRLTVL.

The chain couples TRBV4-3 to TRBJ2-7, with D unresolved. The CDR3 contains 14 residues. Germline-derived CDR1 and CDR2 are LGHNA and YSLEER. The V end was cut by 0 bases, the J end by 6 bases, with 12 bases between. The DNA for the CDR3 is TGCGCCAGCAGCCAAGATGGTTTCTTGTCCGAGCAGTACTTC. Encoded protein: CASSQDGFLSEQYF.

This clone appeared a few times. V is TRBV2 and J is TRBJ2-7, with D maybe TRBD1 (5 bases). V lost 4 bases, J lost 0 bases, and 10 bases lay in between. Germline V gives CDR1 SNHLY, CDR2 FYNNEI. This CDR3 region has 14 residues. The DNA for the CDR3 is TGTGCCAGCAGTGGAGTTCAGGGCTCCTACGAGCAGTACTTC. Amino acids: CASSGVQGSYEQYF.

The chain links TRBV11-3 to TRBJ2-3; TRBD2 matches 10 bases. Germline CDR1 reads SGHNT; CDR2 reads YENEEA. This CDR3 contains 18 residues. The V segment lost 1 base and the J segment 6 bases; nucleotides outside the gene matches: 13. In DNA form, the CDR3 reads TGTGCCAGCAGCTTAGGTCAAACCTCTAGCGGGAGTTTGGATACGCAGTATTTT. Protein: CASSLGQTSSGSLDTQYF.

This clone was seen more than once but under ten times. This rearrangement joins TRBV7-3 to TRBJ2-1; TRBD2 might be the D (5 bases). Between the trimmed V and J ends, which lost 2 bases and 6 bases, there was a span of 11 bases. The CDR3 is 14 amino acids. CDR1 and CDR2 from the germline V gene are SGHTA and FQGTGA. The CDR3 DNA is TGTGCCAGCAGCTTACGCACTAGTCGCAATGAGCAGTTCTTC. Translation gives CASSLRTSRNEQFF. The whole variable domain, remainder taken from reference TRBV7-3 and TRBJ2-1, is GAGVSQTPSNKVTEKGKYVELRCDPISGHTALYWYRQSLGQGPEFLIYFQGTGAADDSGLPNDRFFAVRPEGSVSTLKIQRTERGDSAVYLCASSLRTSRNEQFFGPGTRLTVL.

There are a few counts of this clone. The genes are TRBV7-2 and TRBJ2-1; 7 bases are a match to TRBD2. V lost 5 bases, J lost 10 bases, and 11 bases stayed unmatched. Germline V gene sequence: CDR1 SGHTA, CDR2 FQGNSA. CDR3 length equals 14 residues. The CDR3 DNA follows: TGTGCCAGCAGCCCTGGGCGGGAGCTTAGCGAGCAGTTCTTC. Its translation is CASSPGRELSEQFF. Full variable domain (missing parts from reference TRBV7-2 and TRBJ2-1): GAGVSQSPSNKVTEKGKDVELRCDPISGHTALYWYRQSLGQGLEFLIYFQGNSAPDKSGLPSDRFSAERTGGSVSTLTIQRTQQEDSAVYLCASSPGRELSEQFFGPGTRLTVL.

V usage is TRBV11-3 and J usage is TRBJ2-1, with D perhaps matching TRBD2 (6 bases). Germline V gene lookup returns CDR1 SGHNT and CDR2 YENEEA. V dropped 0 bases and J dropped 9 bases, with 12 bases sitting between them. The CDR3 is made up of 14 amino acids. CDR3 sequence: CASSLDGTGGEQFF. DNA of the CDR3: TGTGCCAGCAGCTTAGACGGGACCGGGGGTGAGCAGTTCTTC.

This clone was seen only a few times. This chain connects TRBV7-2 to TRBJ2-7; 12 nucleotides agree with TRBD2. Germline V gene sequence: CDR1 SGHTA, CDR2 FQGNSA. CDR3 length equals 14 residues. V shed 4 bases and J 6 bases; nucleotides not matched to a gene: 4. CDR3 nucleotides: TGTGCCAGCAGCTGGACTAGCGGGGCTCTCGAGCAGTACTTC. Its translation: CASSWTSGALEQYF.

V gene TRBV28 combines with J gene TRBJ2-1; 10 positions match TRBD1. The V gene end was trimmed by 8 bases and the J gene end by 3 bases; junction bases not matched to a gene: 4. Germline assignment: CDR1 MDHEN and CDR2 SYDVKM. This CDR3 is built from 14 residues. The CDR3 loop reads CASQTGGRYNEQFF. As DNA, the CDR3 is TGTGCCAGCCAGACAGGGGGCCGCTACAATGAGCAGTTCTTC. Looking up the rest from reference TRBV28 and TRBJ2-1 gives the full variable domain: DVKVTQSSRYLVKRTGEKVFLECVQDMDHENMFWYRQDPGLGLRLIYFSYDVKMKEKGDIPEGYSVSREKKERFSLILESASTNQTSMYLCASQTGGRYNEQFFGPGTRLTVL.

This clone was counted a few times. The V call is TRBV4-3, the J call TRBJ2-3; tentatively, D is TRBD2 (5 bases). V was cut by 1 base and J by 7 bases, with 12 bases left in between. CDR1 and CDR2 (germline): LGHNA, YSLEER. This CDR3 contains 14 residues. DNA for the CDR3: TGCGCCAGCAGCCAAGCCCGCGGGCCCCATACGCAGTATTTT. This encodes CASSQARGPHTQYF.

This clone was detected only a few times. J is TRBJ2-7 and V is TRBV18, with 15 bases matching TRBD2. The CDR3 spans 16 residues. Unmatched junction bases numbered 7, after V lost 3 bases and J lost 7 bases. Germline assignment: CDR1 KGHSH and CDR2 LQKENI. The CDR3 DNA reads as TGTGCCAGCTCACCTTGGGGACTAGCGGGAGGACGGGAGCAGTACTTC. This encodes CASSPWGLAGGREQYF.

J is TRBJ2-7 and V is TRBV25-1; D possibly corresponds to TRBD2 (5 bases). V was pared by 2 bases and J by 4 bases, with 15 bases between. This CDR3 comprises 15 residues. The V gene's germline CDR1 is MGHDK and CDR2 SYGVNS. In DNA, the CDR3 is TGTGCCAGCAGTGAAGGCCTAGCTACGGGATACGAGCAGTACTTC. This translates into CASSEGLATGYEQYF.

This clone was seen more than once but under ten times. This chain links TRBV5-4 with TRBJ2-5; 7 nucleotides match TRBD2. V trimming: 4 bases; J trimming: 2 bases; junction bases outside the gene matches: 14. This CDR3 is built from 17 residues. CDR1 is SGHNT and CDR2 is YYREEE in the germline V gene (reference sequence). CDR3 bases: TGTGCCAGCAGCAAAGGGACCGGGACTAAAGTTCAAGAGACCCAGTACTTC. Translated: CASSKGTGTKVQETQYF.

In this sample, this clone turned up a few times. V gene TRBV2 combines with J gene TRBJ2-7, with 8 bases identical to TRBD2. The length of the CDR3 is 14 residues. J lost 5 bases, V lost 5 bases, and 8 bases had no gene match. Germline CDR1 is SNHLY and CDR2 is FYNNEI. CDR3 nucleotides: TGTGCCAGCAGTAAACGGGAGGGCCAACACGAGCAGTACTTC. It codes for CASSKREGQHEQYF.

This clone was seen a few times. This chain links TRBV6-5 with TRBJ1-5; D possibly corresponds to TRBD1 (5 bases). Germline lookup yields CDR1 MNHEY and CDR2 SVGAGI. Trimming cost V 7 bases and J 1 base, with 14 bases left between them. The CDR3 extends over 15 amino acids. CDR3 residues: CASKTRAYSNQPQHF. Here the CDR3 DNA reads TGTGCCAGCAAAACCAGGGCTTACAGCAATCAGCCCCAGCATTTT.

This clone was seen more than once but under ten times. The DNA for the CDR3 is TGTGCCAGTAGTTTAGCGGGAGGGGGCTACTACAATGAGCAGTTCTTC. This encodes CASSLAGGGYYNEQFF. This chain uses TRBV19 with TRBJ2-1; 11 bases fit TRBD2. Per the germline V gene, CDR1 is LNHDA and CDR2 is SQIVND (reference sequence). This CDR3 spans 16 amino acids. With V trimmed by 5 bases and J by 3 bases, 6 bases remained unmatched.

This clone occurred a few times. The chain links TRBV5-6 to TRBJ2-5, with D maybe TRBD1 (6 bases). The V and J ends lost 4 bases and 2 bases respectively, with 9 bases between them. Germline values: CDR1 SGHDT, CDR2 YYEEEE. This CDR3 is built from 13 residues. The CDR3 spells CASSLQGQETQYF. DNA of the CDR3: TGTGCCAGCAGCCTACAGGGTCAAGAGACCCAGTACTTC.

This chain links TRBV6-6 with TRBJ1-4, with a weak D call TRBD1 (6 bases). CDR3 length: 14 amino acids. V was pared by 2 bases and J by 4 bases, with 8 bases between. CDR1 is MNHNY, CDR2 SVGAGI, per germline (reference sequence). As DNA, the CDR3 is TGTGCCAGCAGTTACGGACAGAATAATGAAAAACTGTTTTTT. This gives the protein CASSYGQNNEKLFF.

V is TRBV10-3 and J is TRBJ1-2; D gene unclear. Germline CDR1 ENHRY, CDR2 SYGVKD. CDR3 length: 15 amino acids. V was trimmed by 6 bases and J by 5 bases, leaving 19 bases between them. This CDR3 reads CAISEFPGGGYGYTF. The CDR3 DNA follows: TGTGCCATCAGCGAATTTCCAGGAGGAGGGTATGGCTACACCTTC.

J is TRBJ2-1 and V is TRBV7-3; 14 positions agree with TRBD2. Trimming cost V 2 bases and J 7 bases; bases outside gene matches: 7. Germline CDR1 and CDR2: SGHTA and FQGTGA. CDR3 length: 17 amino acids. CDR3 coding DNA: TGTGCCAGCAGCTTAGGGGGGACTAGCGGGAGATTAAATGAGCAGTTCTTC. Its translation is CASSLGGTSGRLNEQFF.

This clone was seen only once. The chain employs TRBV28 and TRBJ2-2; D unresolved. This CDR3 spans 11 amino acids. V shed 10 bases and J shed 7 bases, with 10 bases lying between them. Germline V gene data show CDR1 as MDHEN and CDR2 as SYDVKM. The CDR3: CATYLLGELFF. In DNA, the CDR3 is TGTGCCACCTATCTACTCGGGGAGCTGTTTTTT.

The genes are TRBV6-6 and TRBJ2-3; D is tentatively TRBD1 or TRBD2 (6 bases each). The CDR3 loop spans 15 amino acids. The germline gives CDR1 MNHNY, CDR2 SVGAGI (reference sequence). The V end lost 5 bases, the J end lost 1 base, and 13 bases lay between the germline ends. Here the CDR3 reads CASSTRGVGTDTQYF. The CDR3 DNA follows: TGTGCCAGCAGTACGAGGGGGGTGGGCACAGATACGCAGTATTTT.

The V gene is TRBV18, the J gene TRBJ1-1; perhaps TRBD1 as D (5 bases). The CDR3 has 15 amino acids. V was shortened by 3 bases and J by 0 bases, with 11 bases between the two germline ends. Germline values: CDR1 KGHSH, CDR2 LQKENI. The CDR3 protein is CASSPRGRMNTEAFF. The DNA of the CDR3 is TGTGCCAGCTCACCCCGGGGCCGGATGAACACTGAAGCTTTCTTT.

The CDR3 is CASTPGRGRAGAGANVLTF. CDR3 in DNA: TGTGCCAGCACCCCAGGAAGGGGCAGGGCAGGCGCTGGGGCCAACGTCCTGACTTTC. The chain joins TRBV11-2 to TRBJ2-6; perhaps TRBD1 as D (5 bases). V lost 7 bases to trimming and J lost 2 bases, with 24 bases between them. The germline gives CDR1 SGHAT, CDR2 FQNNGV. CDR3 length: 19 residues.